Below, 6 T cell receptor beta chains from the same sample are listed, as sequenced in a study of T cells in Graves' hyperthyroidism and ophthalmopathy. The source material, RNA transcripts, was used to amplify TCR beta CDR3 regions. HTBI primers were employed in a first-round RT-PCR of the TCR CDR3. TCRdb recomputed calls from the multiplex PCR reads with MiXCR, one row per CDR3 protein. The repertoire has about 250,000 distinct CDR3 sequences, around 20% of them found once; the top ten carry 50% to 75%. The sequenced material came from blood. These receptor sequences come from a young man with Graves' ophthalmopathy.

This clonotype was detected ten times or more. The V and J genes are TRBV18 and TRBJ1-5; the D is unclear. Between the trimmed V and J ends, which lost 6 bases and 3 bases, there was a span of 12 bases. The CDR3 is 14 amino acids. From germline, CDR1 is KGHSH and CDR2 LQKENI. The CDR3: CASSPVGFNQPQHF. In DNA form, the CDR3 reads TGTGCCAGCTCTCCAGTAGGGTTCAATCAGCCCCAGCATTTT. Full variable domain (remainder filled in from reference TRBV18 and TRBJ1-5): NAGVMQNPRHLVRRRGQEARLRCSPMKGHSHVYWYRQLPEEGLKFMVYLQKENIIDESGMPKERFSAEFPKEGPSILRIQQVVRGDSAAYFCASSPVGFNQPQHFGDGTRLSIL.

The table lists this clonotype with many counts. V gene TRBV27 combines with J gene TRBJ2-7; the D gene is possibly TRBD1 (6 bases). V lost 1 base and J lost 2, with 12 bases in between. Looked up from germline, CDR1 is MNHEY and CDR2 is SMNVEV (reference sequence). The CDR3 loop spans 15 amino acids. CDR3 in amino acids: CASSLLGAQPYEQYF. CDR3 nucleotide sequence: TGTGCCAGCAGTTTATTGGGGGCGCAGCCCTACGAGCAGTACTTC.

This clonotype was detected a few times. The chain recombines TRBV6-1 with TRBJ2-3; D remains unclear. Trimming stripped 5 bases from V and 5 bases from J, with 14 bases between. Germline loops: CDR1 MNHNS, CDR2 SASEGT. This CDR3 contains 14 residues. CDR3 bases: TGTGCCAGCAGTTACACAGTATCCGGAGATACGCAGTATTTT. Translated, it gives CASSYTVSGDTQYF.

The gene calls are TRBV5-1 and TRBJ2-1, with 8 bases matching TRBD2. V trimming: 2 bases; J trimming: 6 bases; junction bases outside the gene matches: 7. CDR3 length: 15 amino acids. Germline-derived CDR1 and CDR2 are SGHRS and YFSETQ. The CDR3 DNA sequence: TGCGCCAGCAGCTTCGGGGCGGGAGGCTCCAATGAGCAGTTCTTC. Its translation: CASSFGAGGSNEQFF.

This clonotype was counted between two and nine times. V usage is TRBV24-1 and J usage is TRBJ2-7; a possible D gene is TRBD2 (6 bases). The CDR3 extends over 17 amino acids. The V gene's germline CDR1 is KGHDR and CDR2 SFDVKD. Trimming removed 7 bases from V and 6 bases from J, with 27 bases in between. CDR3 DNA sequence: TGTGCCACCAGCGATACTAGAACGGGAGCCAGGGTAGGCGAGCAGTACTTC. Its protein is CATSDTRTGARVGEQYF.

The chain recombines TRBV7-3 with TRBJ2-1; either TRBD1 or TRBD2 may supply D (5 bases each). Trimming took off 4 bases at V and 9 bases at J, with 13 bases between the two ends. Germline-derived CDR1 and CDR2 are SGHTA and FQGTGA. The CDR3 is 13 amino acids. CDR3 DNA sequence: TGTGCCAGCAGCTCCCCCTTTGGGGGTGAGCAGTTCTTC. It translates to CASSSPFGGEQFF.